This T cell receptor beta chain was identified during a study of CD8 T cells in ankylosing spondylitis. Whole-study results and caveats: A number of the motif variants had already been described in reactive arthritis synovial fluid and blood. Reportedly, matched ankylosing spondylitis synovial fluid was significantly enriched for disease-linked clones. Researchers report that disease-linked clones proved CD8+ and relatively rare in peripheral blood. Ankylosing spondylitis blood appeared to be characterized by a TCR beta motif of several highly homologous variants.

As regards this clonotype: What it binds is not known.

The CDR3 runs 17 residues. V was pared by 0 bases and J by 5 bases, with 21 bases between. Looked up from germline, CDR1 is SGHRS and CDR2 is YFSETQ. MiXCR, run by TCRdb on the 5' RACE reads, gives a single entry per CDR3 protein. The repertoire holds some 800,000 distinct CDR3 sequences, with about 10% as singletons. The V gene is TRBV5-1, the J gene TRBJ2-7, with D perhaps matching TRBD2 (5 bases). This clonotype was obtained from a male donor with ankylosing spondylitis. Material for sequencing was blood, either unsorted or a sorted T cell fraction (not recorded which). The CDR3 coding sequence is TGCGCCAGCAGCTTGGGACACTCGGAGGTGGAATGGAACGAGCAGTACTTC. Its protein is CASSLGHSEVEWNEQYF.